This entry lists 8 T cell receptor beta chains sequenced from one sample in a study of T cell responses to AZD1222 COVID-19 vaccine. The table came from immunoSEQ multiplex PCR; TCRdb's copy has only in-frame clones and leaves some out. This table holds 150,000 to 200,000 clones, 80% to 90% found once. Sample: peripheral blood, taken on day 0 of AZD1222 vaccination. These receptors were obtained from an adult in good health.

V and J are TRBV4-1 and TRBJ1-1; 7 bases fit TRBD1. Germline trimming cut 5 bases from V and 5 bases from J; bases unmatched to any gene: 8. Germline assignment: CDR1 MGHRA and CDR2 YSYEKL. CDR3 length equals 14 residues. The CDR3 region is CASSKPGQTTEAFF. The CDR3 DNA reads TGCGCCAGCAGCAAGCCGGGACAGACTACTGAAGCTTTCTTT.

This clone was picked up one time. This chain links TRBV19 with TRBJ1-1, with D unclear. The CDR3 is 13 residues long. From germline, CDR1 is LNHDA and CDR2 SQIVND (reference sequence). Deletions cut 5 bases from V and 3 bases from J, with 10 bases between. The CDR3 DNA follows: TGTGCCAGTAGTTTCGGGCGAGACACTGAAGCTTTCTTT. Its protein is CASSFGRDTEAFF.

This clone showed up just once. This rearrangement joins TRBV7-9 to TRBJ1-1; D ambiguous. This CDR3 contains 12 residues. Germline loops: CDR1 SEHNR, CDR2 FQNEAQ (reference sequence). Trimming stripped 5 bases from V and 8 bases from J, with 12 bases between. CDR3 sequence (DNA): TGTGCCAGCAGCCCATTTCTGAACGAAGCTTTCTTT. Translating it yields CASSPFLNEAFF.

CDR3 sequence: CASSLQAASGNTIYF. The CDR3 DNA reads TGTGCCAGCAGTCTCCAGGCGGCCTCTGGAAACACCATATATTTT. V gene TRBV7-9 combines with J gene TRBJ1-3; D is undetermined. V shed 6 bases and J shed 0 bases, with 12 bases lying between them. Per the germline V gene, CDR1 is SEHNR and CDR2 is FQNEAQ (reference sequence). CDR3 length: 15 amino acids.

The CDR3 spells CASSLVRGQTEAFF. CDR3 DNA: TGCGCCAGCAGCTTGGTTAGGGGGCAAACTGAAGCTTTCTTT. The rearrangement links TRBV5-1 to TRBJ1-1, with 7 positions matching TRBD1. The CDR3 contains 14 residues. Germline trimming cut 0 bases from V and 5 bases from J; bases unmatched to any gene: 4. CDR1 is SGHRS, CDR2 YFSETQ, per germline.

This clone was observed many times. This chain joins TRBV5-4 and TRBJ1-1; 7 bases agree with TRBD1. This CDR3 is built from 16 residues. CDR1 SGHNT and CDR2 YYREEE come from the germline V gene (reference sequence). Trimming at V came to 4 bases and at J to 3 bases, leaving 12 bases not matched to a gene. CDR3 loop: CASSKSLTGKDTEAFF. The DNA for the CDR3 is TGTGCCAGCAGCAAATCCCTGACAGGGAAGGACACTGAAGCTTTCTTT.

Concerning this clone: Other DNA sequences of this sample code for an identical CDR3. The chain joins TRBV6-6 to TRBJ2-7; no clear D gene. CDR3 size: 11 residues. Looked up from germline, CDR1 is MNHNY and CDR2 is SVGAGI (reference sequence). Trimming stripped 8 bases from V and 0 bases from J, with 5 bases between. The CDR3 loop is CASAGSYEQYV. Written as DNA, the CDR3 is TGTGCCAGCGCCGGCTCCTACGAGCAGTACGTC.

The genes are TRBV7-3 and TRBJ2-2, with unresolved D. Germline CDR1 SGHTA, CDR2 FQGTGA. This CDR3 is built from 13 residues. V was clipped by 2 bases and J by 5 bases, with 6 bases between them. CDR3 amino acids: CASSLEDTGELFF. The CDR3 nucleotides read TGTGCCAGCAGCTTAGAGGATACCGGGGAGCTGTTTTTT.